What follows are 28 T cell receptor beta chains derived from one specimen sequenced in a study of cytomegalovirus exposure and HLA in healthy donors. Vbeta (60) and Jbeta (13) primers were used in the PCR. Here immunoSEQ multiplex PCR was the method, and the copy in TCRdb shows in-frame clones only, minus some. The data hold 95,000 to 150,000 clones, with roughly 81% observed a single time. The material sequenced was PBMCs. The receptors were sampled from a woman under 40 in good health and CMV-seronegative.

CDR3 sequence: CASSLGRMSTQYF. The CDR3 nucleotides read TGTGCCAGCAGCTTAGGGAGGATGTCGACGCAGTATTTT. The rearrangement uses TRBV13 and TRBJ2-3; D gene ambiguous. V shed 0 bases and J shed 9 bases, with 10 bases lying between them. CDR3 length: 13 residues. The germline V gene has CDR1 PRHDT and CDR2 FYEKMQ (reference sequence).

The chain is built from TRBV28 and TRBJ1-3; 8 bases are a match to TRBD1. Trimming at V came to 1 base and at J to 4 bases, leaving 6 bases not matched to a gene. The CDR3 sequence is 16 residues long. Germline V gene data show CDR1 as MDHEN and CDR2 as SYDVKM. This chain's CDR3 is CASSLLGRDRGNTIYF. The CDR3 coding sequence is TGTGCCAGCAGTTTATTAGGCCGGGACAGGGGAAACACCATATATTTT.

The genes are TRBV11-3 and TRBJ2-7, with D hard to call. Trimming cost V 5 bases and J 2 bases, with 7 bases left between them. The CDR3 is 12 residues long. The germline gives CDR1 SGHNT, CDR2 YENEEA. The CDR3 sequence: CASSPSPYEQYF. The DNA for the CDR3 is TGTGCCAGCAGCCCCTCTCCCTACGAGCAGTACTTC.

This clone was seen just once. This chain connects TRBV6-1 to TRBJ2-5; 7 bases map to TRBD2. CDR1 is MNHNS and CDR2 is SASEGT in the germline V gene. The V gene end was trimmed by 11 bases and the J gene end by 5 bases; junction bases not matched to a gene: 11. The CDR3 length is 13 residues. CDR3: CALQRDGLETQYF. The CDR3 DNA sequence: TGTGCCCTACAGCGGGATGGTTTGGAGACCCAGTACTTC.

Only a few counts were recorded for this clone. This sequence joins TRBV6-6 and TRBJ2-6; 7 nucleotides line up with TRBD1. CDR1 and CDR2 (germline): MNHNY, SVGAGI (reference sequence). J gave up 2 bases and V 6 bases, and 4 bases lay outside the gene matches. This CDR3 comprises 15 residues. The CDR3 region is CASSMTGTGANVLTF. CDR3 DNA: TGTGCCAGCAGCATGACAGGGACTGGGGCCAACGTCCTGACTTTC.

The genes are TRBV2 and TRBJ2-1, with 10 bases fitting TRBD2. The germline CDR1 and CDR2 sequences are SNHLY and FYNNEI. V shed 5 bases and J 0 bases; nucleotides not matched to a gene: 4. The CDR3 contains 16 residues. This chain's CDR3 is CASSSPSGSSYNEQFF. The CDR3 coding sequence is TGTGCCAGCAGTTCCCCTAGCGGGAGCTCCTACAATGAGCAGTTCTTC.

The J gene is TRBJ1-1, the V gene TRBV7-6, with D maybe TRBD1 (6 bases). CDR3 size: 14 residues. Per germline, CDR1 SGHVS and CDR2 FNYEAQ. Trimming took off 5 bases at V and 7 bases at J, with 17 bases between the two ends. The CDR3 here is CASSPGRGGGEAFF. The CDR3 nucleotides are TGTGCCAGCAGCCCCGGGAGGGGGGGAGGTGAAGCTTTCTTT.

CDR3 sequence reads: CASSQAESAGEQPQHF. CDR3 DNA: TGCGCCAGCAGCCAAGCAGAATCGGCAGGGGAACAGCCCCAGCATTTT. J is TRBJ1-5 and V is TRBV4-1, with TRBD1 as a possible D gene (6 bases). V was trimmed by 1 base and J by 7 bases, leaving 17 bases between them. Looked up from germline, CDR1 is MGHRA and CDR2 is YSYEKL. This CDR3 has 16 residues.

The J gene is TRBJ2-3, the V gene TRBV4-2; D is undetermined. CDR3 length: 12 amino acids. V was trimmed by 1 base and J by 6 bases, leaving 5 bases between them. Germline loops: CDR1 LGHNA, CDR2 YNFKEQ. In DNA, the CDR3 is TGTGCCAGCAGCCAAGGCAGGGATACGCAGTATTTT. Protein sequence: CASSQGRDTQYF.

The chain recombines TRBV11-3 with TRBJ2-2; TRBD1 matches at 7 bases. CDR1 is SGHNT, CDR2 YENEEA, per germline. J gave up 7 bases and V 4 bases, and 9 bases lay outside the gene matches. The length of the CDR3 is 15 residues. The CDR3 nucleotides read TGTGCCAGCAGCTCCTACAGGGGCGGTATCGGGGAGCTGTTTTTT. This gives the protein CASSSYRGGIGELFF.

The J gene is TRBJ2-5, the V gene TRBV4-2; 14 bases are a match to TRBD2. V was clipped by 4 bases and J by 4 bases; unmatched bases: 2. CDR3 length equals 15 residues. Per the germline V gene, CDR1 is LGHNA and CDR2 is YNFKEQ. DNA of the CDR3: TGTGCCAGCAGCCCGGGACTAGCGGGAGTAGAGACCCAGTACTTC. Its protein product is CASSPGLAGVETQYF.

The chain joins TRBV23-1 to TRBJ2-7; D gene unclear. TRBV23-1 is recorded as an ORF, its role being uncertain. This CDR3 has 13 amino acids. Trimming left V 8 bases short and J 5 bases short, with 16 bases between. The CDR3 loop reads CASYEVRPDEQYF. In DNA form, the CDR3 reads TGCGCCAGCTACGAGGTTCGGCCAGACGAGCAGTACTTC.

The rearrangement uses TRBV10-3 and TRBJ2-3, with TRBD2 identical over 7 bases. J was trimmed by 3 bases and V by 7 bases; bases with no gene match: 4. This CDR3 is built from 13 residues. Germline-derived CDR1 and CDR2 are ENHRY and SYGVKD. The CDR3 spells CAIMGGSTDTQYF. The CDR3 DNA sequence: TGTGCCATCATGGGCGGGAGTACAGATACGCAGTATTTT.

CDR3 protein: CASSFTAGGHEQFF. CDR3 nucleotide sequence: TGCGCCAGCAGCTTTACTGCGGGGGGCCATGAGCAGTTCTTC. This chain connects TRBV5-1 to TRBJ2-1; 8 positions agree with TRBD2. V shed 2 bases and J 8 bases; nucleotides not matched to a gene: 6. Germline lookup yields CDR1 SGHRS and CDR2 YFSETQ. The CDR3 sequence is 14 residues long.

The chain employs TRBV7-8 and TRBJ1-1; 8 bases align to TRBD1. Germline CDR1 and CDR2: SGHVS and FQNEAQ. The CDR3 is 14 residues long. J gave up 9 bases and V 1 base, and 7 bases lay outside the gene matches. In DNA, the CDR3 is TGTGCCAGCAGCTTAGTCGGCAGGGGGCAGCAAGCTTTCTTT. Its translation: CASSLVGRGQQAFF.

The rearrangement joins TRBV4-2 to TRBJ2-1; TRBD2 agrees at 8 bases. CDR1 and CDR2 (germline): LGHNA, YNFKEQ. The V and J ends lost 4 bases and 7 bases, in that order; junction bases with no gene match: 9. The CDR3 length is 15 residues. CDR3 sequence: CASSPIAGRVNEQFF. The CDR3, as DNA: TGTGCCAGCAGCCCGATAGCGGGAAGGGTGAATGAGCAGTTCTTC.

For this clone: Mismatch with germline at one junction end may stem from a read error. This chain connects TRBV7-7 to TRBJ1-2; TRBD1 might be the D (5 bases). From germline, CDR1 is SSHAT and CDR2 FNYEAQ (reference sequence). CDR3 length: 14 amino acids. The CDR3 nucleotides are TGTGCTAGCAGCTCCCGGGGGGTGACCTATGGCTACACCTTC. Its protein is CASSSRGVTYGYTF.

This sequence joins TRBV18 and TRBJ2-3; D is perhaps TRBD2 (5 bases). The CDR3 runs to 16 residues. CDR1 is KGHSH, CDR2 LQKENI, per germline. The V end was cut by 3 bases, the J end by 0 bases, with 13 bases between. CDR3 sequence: CASSPRAELSTDTQYF. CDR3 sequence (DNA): TGTGCCAGCTCACCGCGAGCGGAGTTGAGCACAGATACGCAGTATTTT.

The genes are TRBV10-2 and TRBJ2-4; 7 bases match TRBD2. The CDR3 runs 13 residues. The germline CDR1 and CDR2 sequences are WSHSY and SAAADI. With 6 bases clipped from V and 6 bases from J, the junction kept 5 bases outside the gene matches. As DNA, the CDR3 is TGCGCCAGCAGCGCGGGGACTACAAACATTCAGTACTTC. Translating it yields CASSAGTTNIQYF.

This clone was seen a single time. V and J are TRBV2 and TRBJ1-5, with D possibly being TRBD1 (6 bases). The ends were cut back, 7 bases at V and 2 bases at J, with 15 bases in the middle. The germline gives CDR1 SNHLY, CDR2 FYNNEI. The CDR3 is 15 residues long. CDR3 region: CASKRDTLGNQPQHF. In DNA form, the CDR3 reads TGTGCCAGCAAAAGGGACACCCTTGGCAATCAGCCCCAGCATTTT.

The CDR3 nucleotides are TGTGCCAGCAGCCACCCGTCGACAGGGGCAGATACGCAGTATTTT. It translates to CASSHPSTGADTQYF. The J gene is TRBJ2-3, the V gene TRBV7-9; 8 bases are a match to TRBD1. The ends lost 5 bases at V and 4 bases at J; junction bases unmatched: 8. This CDR3 region has 15 residues. The germline V gene has CDR1 SEHNR and CDR2 FQNEAQ (reference sequence).

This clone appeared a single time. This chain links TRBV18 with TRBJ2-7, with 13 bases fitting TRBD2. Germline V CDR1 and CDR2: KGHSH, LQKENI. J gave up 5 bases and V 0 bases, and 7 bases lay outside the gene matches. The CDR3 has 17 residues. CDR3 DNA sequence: TGTGCCAGCTCACCACCCAGCGGGACTAGCGGGAAGAACGAGCAGTACTTC. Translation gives CASSPPSGTSGKNEQYF.

Written as DNA, the CDR3 is TGTGCCAGCAGATCCGTCCCCGGGACAGGGGGTTATAATTCACCCCTCCACTTT. This sequence encodes CASRSVPGTGGYNSPLHF. The chain links TRBV5-4 to TRBJ1-6, with 11 bases identical to TRBD1. V trimming: 5 bases; J trimming: 4 bases; junction bases outside the gene matches: 11. Germline assignment: CDR1 SGHNT and CDR2 YYREEE (reference sequence). This CDR3 has 18 amino acids.

The CDR3: CASSGGTTSGEQFF. The CDR3 DNA follows: TGTGCCAGCAGCGGGGGGACTACCTCTGGTGAGCAGTTCTTC. V usage is TRBV7-8 and J usage is TRBJ2-1; TRBD2 aligns across 7 bases. The CDR3 has 14 amino acids. Trimming took 5 bases from V and 9 from J; bases not matched to a gene: 10. Germline assignment: CDR1 SGHVS and CDR2 FQNEAQ.

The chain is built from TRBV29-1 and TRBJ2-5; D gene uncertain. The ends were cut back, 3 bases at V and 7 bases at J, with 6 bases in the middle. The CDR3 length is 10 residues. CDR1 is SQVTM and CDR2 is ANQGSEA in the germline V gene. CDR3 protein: CSVDPWTQYF. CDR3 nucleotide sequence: TGCAGCGTTGATCCTTGGACCCAGTACTTC.

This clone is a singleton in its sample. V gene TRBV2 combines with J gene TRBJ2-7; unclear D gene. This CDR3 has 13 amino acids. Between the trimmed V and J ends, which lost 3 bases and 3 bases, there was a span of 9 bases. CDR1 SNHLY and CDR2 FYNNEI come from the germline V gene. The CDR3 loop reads CASSDNIVYEQYF. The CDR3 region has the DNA TGTGCCAGCAGTGATAATATCGTCTACGAGCAGTACTTC.

CDR3 bases: TGTGCCAGCAGTCCAGGGCTGGAGGGCTACACCTTC. Translation: CASSPGLEGYTF. V is TRBV6-6 and J is TRBJ1-2; D perhaps matches TRBD1 (5 bases). Deletions cut 5 bases from V and 8 bases from J, with 12 bases between. In germline, CDR1 is MNHNY, CDR2 SVGAGI (reference sequence). The CDR3 is 12 residues long.

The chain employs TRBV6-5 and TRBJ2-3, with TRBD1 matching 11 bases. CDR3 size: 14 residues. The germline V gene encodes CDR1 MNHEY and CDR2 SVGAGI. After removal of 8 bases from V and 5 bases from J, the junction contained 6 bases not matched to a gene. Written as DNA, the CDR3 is TGTGCCAGCGGACAGGGGGCGCGGGGAGATACGCAGTATTTT. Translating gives CASGQGARGDTQYF.